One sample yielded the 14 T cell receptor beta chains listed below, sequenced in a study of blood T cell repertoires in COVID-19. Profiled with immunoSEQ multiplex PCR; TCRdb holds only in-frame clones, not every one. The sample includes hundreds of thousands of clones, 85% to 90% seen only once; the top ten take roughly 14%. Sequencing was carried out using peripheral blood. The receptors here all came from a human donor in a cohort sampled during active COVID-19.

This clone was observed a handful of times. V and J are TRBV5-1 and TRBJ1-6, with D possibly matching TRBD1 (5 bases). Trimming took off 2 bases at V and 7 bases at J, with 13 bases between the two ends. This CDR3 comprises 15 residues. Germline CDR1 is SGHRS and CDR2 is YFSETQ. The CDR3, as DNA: TGCGCCAGCAGCTTAGACGGGGGTAAGAATTCACCCCTCCACTTT. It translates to CASSLDGGKNSPLHF.

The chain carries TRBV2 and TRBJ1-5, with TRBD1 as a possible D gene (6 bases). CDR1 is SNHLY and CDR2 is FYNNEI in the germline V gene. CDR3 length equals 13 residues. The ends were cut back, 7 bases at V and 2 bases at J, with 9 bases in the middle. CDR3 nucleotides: TGTGCCAGCAACCCAGGGGGCAATCAGCCCCAGCATTTT. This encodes CASNPGGNQPQHF.

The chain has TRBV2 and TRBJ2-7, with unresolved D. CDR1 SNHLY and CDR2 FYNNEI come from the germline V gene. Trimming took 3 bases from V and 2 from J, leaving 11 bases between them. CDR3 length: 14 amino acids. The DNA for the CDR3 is TGTGCCAGCAGTGATCATGGCGGCACCTACGAGCAGTACTTC. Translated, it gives CASSDHGGTYEQYF. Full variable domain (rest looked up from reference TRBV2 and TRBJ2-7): EPEVTQTPSHQVTQMGQEVILRCVPISNHLYFYWYRQILGQKVEFLVSFYNNEISEKSEIFDDQFSVERPDGSNFTLKIRSTKLEDSAMYFCASSDHGGTYEQYFGPGTRLTVT.

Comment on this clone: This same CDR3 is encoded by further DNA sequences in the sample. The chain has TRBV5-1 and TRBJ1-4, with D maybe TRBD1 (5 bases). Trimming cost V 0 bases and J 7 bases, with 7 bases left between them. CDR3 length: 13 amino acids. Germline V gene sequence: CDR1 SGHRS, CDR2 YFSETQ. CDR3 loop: CASSLGQGEKLFF. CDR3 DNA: TGCGCCAGCAGCTTGGGGCAGGGTGAAAAACTGTTTTTT.

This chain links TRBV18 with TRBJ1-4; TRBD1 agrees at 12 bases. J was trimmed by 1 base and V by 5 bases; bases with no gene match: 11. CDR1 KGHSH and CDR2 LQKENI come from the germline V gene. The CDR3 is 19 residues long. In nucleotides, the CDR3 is TGTGCCAGCTCATCGCTACCGGGACAGGGGGCAGGAACTAATGAAAAACTGTTTTTT. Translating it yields CASSSLPGQGAGTNEKLFF. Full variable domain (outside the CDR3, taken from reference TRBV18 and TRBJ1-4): NAGVMQNPRHLVRRRGQEARLRCSPMKGHSHVYWYRQLPEEGLKFMVYLQKENIIDESGMPKERFSAEFPKEGPSILRIQQVVRGDSAAYFCASSSLPGQGAGTNEKLFFGSGTQLSVL.

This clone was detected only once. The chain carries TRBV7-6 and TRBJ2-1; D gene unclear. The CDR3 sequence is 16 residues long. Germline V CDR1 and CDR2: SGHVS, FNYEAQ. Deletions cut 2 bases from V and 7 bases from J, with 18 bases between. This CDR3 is CASSLYIGRSGNEQFF. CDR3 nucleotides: TGTGCCAGCAGCTTATATATCGGCCGGTCAGGTAATGAGCAGTTCTTC.

The CDR3 DNA follows: TGTGCCAGCTCACCACTCGGCGAGGGCACTGAAGCTTTCTTT. Translation gives CASSPLGEGTEAFF. The rearrangement joins TRBV18 to TRBJ1-1, with no clear D. The ends were cut back, 1 base at V and 4 bases at J, with 10 bases in the middle. This CDR3 has 14 amino acids. Per the germline V gene, CDR1 is KGHSH and CDR2 is LQKENI.

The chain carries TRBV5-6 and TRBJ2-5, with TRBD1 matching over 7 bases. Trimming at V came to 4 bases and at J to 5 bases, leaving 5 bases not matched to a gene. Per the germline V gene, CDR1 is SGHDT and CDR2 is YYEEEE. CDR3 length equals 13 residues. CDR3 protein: CASSKTGLETQYF. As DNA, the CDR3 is TGTGCCAGCAGCAAGACAGGGTTGGAGACCCAGTACTTC.

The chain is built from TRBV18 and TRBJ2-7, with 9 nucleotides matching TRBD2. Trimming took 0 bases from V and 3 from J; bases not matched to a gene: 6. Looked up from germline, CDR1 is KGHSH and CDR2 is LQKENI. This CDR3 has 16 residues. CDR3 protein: CASSPPGRAGGYEQYF. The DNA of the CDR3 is TGTGCCAGCTCACCACCTGGACGAGCGGGAGGCTACGAGCAGTACTTC. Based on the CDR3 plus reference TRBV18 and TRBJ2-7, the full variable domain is NAGVMQNPRHLVRRRGQEARLRCSPMKGHSHVYWYRQLPEEGLKFMVYLQKENIIDESGMPKERFSAEFPKEGPSILRIQQVVRGDSAAYFCASSPPGRAGGYEQYFGPGTRLTVT.

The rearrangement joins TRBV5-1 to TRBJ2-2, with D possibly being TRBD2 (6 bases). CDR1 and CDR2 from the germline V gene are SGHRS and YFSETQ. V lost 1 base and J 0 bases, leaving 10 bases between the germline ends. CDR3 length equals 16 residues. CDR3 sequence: CASSLREDTNTGELFF. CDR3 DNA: TGCGCCAGCAGCTTGAGGGAGGATACGAACACCGGGGAGCTGTTTTTT.

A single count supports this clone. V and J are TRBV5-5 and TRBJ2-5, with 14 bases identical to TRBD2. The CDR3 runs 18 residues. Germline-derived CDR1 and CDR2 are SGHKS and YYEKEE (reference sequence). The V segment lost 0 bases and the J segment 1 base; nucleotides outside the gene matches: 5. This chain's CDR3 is CASSLVGLAGGPQETQYF. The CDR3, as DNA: TGTGCCAGCAGCTTGGTCGGACTAGCGGGAGGTCCCCAAGAGACCCAGTACTTC. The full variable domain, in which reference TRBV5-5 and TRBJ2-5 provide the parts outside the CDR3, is DAGVTQSPTHLIKTRGQQVTLRCSPISGHKSVSWYQQVLGQGPQFIFQYYEKEERGRGNFPDRFSARQFPNYSSELNVNALLLGDSALYLCASSLVGLAGGPQETQYFGPGTRLLVL.

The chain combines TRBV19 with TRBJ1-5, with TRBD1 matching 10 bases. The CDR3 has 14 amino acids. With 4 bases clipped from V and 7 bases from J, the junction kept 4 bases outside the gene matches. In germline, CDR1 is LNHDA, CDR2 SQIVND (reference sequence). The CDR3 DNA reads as TGTGCCAGTAGTAGAGGACAGGGGGGACAGCCCCAGCATTTT. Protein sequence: CASSRGQGGQPQHF.

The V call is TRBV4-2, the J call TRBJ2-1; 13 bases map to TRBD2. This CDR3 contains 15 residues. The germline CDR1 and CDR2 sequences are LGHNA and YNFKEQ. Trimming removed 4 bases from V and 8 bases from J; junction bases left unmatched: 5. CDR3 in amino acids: CASSLRTSGSHEQFF. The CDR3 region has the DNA TGTGCCAGCAGCCTCAGGACTAGCGGGAGCCATGAGCAGTTCTTC.

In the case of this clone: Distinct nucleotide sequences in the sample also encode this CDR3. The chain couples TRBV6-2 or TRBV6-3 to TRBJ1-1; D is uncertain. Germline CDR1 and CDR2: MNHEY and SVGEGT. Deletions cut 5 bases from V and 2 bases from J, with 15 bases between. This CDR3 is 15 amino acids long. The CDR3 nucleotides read TGTGCCAGCAGTAGACCCTCGCGGGGAAACACTGAAGCTTTCTTT. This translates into CASSRPSRGNTEAFF.